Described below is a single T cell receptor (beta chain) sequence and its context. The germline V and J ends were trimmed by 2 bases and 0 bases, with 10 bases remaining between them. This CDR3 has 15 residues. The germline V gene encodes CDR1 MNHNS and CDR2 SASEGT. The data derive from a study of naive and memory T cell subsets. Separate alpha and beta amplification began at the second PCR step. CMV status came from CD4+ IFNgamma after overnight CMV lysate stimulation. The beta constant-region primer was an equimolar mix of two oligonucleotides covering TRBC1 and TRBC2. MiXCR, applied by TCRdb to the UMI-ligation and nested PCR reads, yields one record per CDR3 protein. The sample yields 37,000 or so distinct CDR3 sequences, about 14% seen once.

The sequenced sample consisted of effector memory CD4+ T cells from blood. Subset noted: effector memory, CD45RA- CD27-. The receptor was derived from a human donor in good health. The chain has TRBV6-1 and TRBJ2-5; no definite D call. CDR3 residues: CASSETDSNQETQYF. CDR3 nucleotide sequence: TGTGCCAGCAGTGAAACAGATTCTAACCAAGAGACCCAGTACTTC.